One sample yielded the 20 T cell receptor beta chains listed below, sequenced in a study of blood T cell repertoires in COVID-19. Profiling relied on immunoSEQ multiplex PCR, and the TCRdb table lists in-frame clones only, not all of them. The sample yields hundreds of thousands of clones, about four fifths seen once. Sequenced: peripheral blood. The receptor source for this set is an elderly woman with acute or convalescent COVID-19.

This clone was observed a handful of times. The chain employs TRBV19 and TRBJ1-1; 7 nucleotides align to TRBD1. The germline V gene has CDR1 LNHDA and CDR2 SQIVND (reference sequence). V gave up 8 bases and J gave up 4 bases; unmatched junction bases: 7. There are 13 residues in the CDR3. CDR3 region: CASSQGSRTEAFF. The DNA of the CDR3 is TGTGCCAGTTCACAGGGGTCGCGCACTGAAGCTTTCTTT.

V usage is TRBV19 and J usage is TRBJ1-4, with a possible D match to TRBD1 (6 bases). Trimming removed 5 bases from V and 6 bases from J, with 13 bases in between. The germline gives CDR1 LNHDA, CDR2 SQIVND (reference sequence). The CDR3 length is 14 residues. This CDR3 is CASSFTGKDEKLFF. The CDR3, as DNA: TGTGCCAGTAGTTTTACAGGGAAGGATGAAAAACTGTTTTTT.

The V call is TRBV5-1, the J call TRBJ1-2, with D maybe TRBD1 (5 bases). Per germline, CDR1 SGHRS and CDR2 YFSETQ. V was clipped by 0 bases and J by 6 bases, with 15 bases between them. This CDR3 comprises 15 residues. The CDR3 loop reads CASSLAVLGADGYTF. The CDR3 region has the DNA TGCGCCAGCAGCTTGGCCGTATTAGGGGCCGATGGCTACACCTTC.

The rearrangement joins TRBV7-3 to TRBJ1-2, with 8 bases aligning to TRBD1. Per germline, CDR1 SGHTA and CDR2 FQGTGA. The ends lost 2 bases at V and 5 bases at J; junction bases unmatched: 7. This CDR3 contains 15 residues. The CDR3 nucleotides are TGTGCCAGCAGCTTAGGGACGGACAGGGTGTATGGCTACACCTTC. It codes for CASSLGTDRVYGYTF.

The gene calls are TRBV12-3 or TRBV12-4 and TRBJ1-1; D remains ambiguous. Trimming removed 5 bases at V and 4 bases at J, with 11 bases between. CDR3 size: 13 residues. The CDR3 region is CASSPHLVTEAFF. For the CDR3, the DNA is TGTGCCAGCAGTCCACACCTAGTCACTGAAGCTTTCTTT.

Concerning this clone: One end of the junction does not line up with germline, which may come from a read error. This sequence joins TRBV9 and TRBJ2-5; 11 bases match TRBD2. The CDR3 loop spans 17 amino acids. Germline CDR1 is SGDLS and CDR2 is YYNGEE. CDR3 nucleotide sequence: TGCGCCAGCAGCGTCGGTAGCGGGGGGGGTTACCAAGAGACCCAGTACTTC. It encodes CASSVGSGGGYQETQYF.

The genes are TRBV7-2 and TRBJ2-7; a possible D gene is TRBD2 (7 bases). Germline V gives CDR1 SGHTA, CDR2 FQGNSA. This CDR3 spans 15 amino acids. Trimming cost V 5 bases and J 4 bases, with 18 bases left between them. In nucleotides, the CDR3 is TGTGCCAGCAGCCGGTGGGGGGGCATTGGGTACGAGCAGTACTTC. This translates into CASSRWGGIGYEQYF.

This clone was observed a handful of times. The V and J genes are TRBV5-1 and TRBJ2-7; 9 nucleotides align to TRBD1. The junction had 5 bases not matched to a gene; V was cut back by 6 bases and J by 4 bases. The germline V gene encodes CDR1 SGHRS and CDR2 YFSETQ. The CDR3 has 13 residues. CDR3 sequence: CASTGQGSYEQYF. Written as DNA, the CDR3 is TGCGCCAGCACGGGACAGGGATCGTACGAGCAGTACTTC.

This rearrangement joins TRBV24-1 to TRBJ1-5; D is possibly TRBD1 (6 bases). Germline V CDR1 and CDR2: KGHDR, SFDVKD. Trimming took 5 bases from V and 6 from J, leaving 10 bases between them. This CDR3 region has 13 residues. The CDR3 here is CATSGGRGQPQHF. As DNA, the CDR3 is TGTGCCACCAGTGGGGGGCGCGGTCAGCCCCAGCATTTT.

The chain combines TRBV19 with TRBJ2-2; D is ambiguous. The ends were cut back, 4 bases at V and 6 bases at J, with 9 bases in the middle. The germline V gene has CDR1 LNHDA and CDR2 SQIVND (reference sequence). This CDR3 contains 13 residues. CDR3 protein: CASSTYLAGELFF. DNA for the CDR3: TGTGCCAGTAGTACCTACTTGGCCGGGGAGCTGTTTTTT.

This clone was recorded only once. The chain links TRBV7-2 to TRBJ2-7; 11 bases agree with TRBD2. The CDR3 is made up of 14 amino acids. V dropped 5 bases and J dropped 3; count of bases not matched to a gene: 3. Germline-derived CDR1 and CDR2 are SGHTA and FQGNSA. In DNA, the CDR3 is TGTGCCAGCAGCCCCGGGACTAGCGGCTACGAGCAGTACTTC. Its translation is CASSPGTSGYEQYF.

V is TRBV4-1 and J is TRBJ2-6; D remains ambiguous. There are 20 residues in the CDR3. Trimming removed 0 bases at V and 3 bases at J, with 21 bases between. Germline CDR1 and CDR2: MGHRA and YSYEKL. The CDR3 here is CASSQENARLSAGGANVLTF. In nucleotides, the CDR3 is TGCGCCAGCAGCCAAGAAAATGCCAGACTCTCGGCCGGTGGGGCCAACGTCCTGACTTTC.

This rearrangement joins TRBV6-5 to TRBJ2-2; D might be TRBD2 (6 bases). V lost 4 bases to trimming and J lost 2 bases, with 14 bases between them. Germline V gives CDR1 MNHEY, CDR2 SVGAGI. The CDR3 has 16 amino acids. DNA of the CDR3: TGTGCCAGCAGTTGGACTGGGACTTCAAACACCGGGGAGCTGTTTTTT. Translated: CASSWTGTSNTGELFF.

Comments on this clone: Its ends do not fully match the called genes, so a read error is possible. The V and J genes are TRBV7-2 and TRBJ2-3, with TRBD2 identical over 11 bases. Germline V gene lookup returns CDR1 SGHTA and CDR2 FQGNSA. The CDR3 spans 19 residues. The CDR3 sequence is CASTLRGLAGGTSTDTQYF. The CDR3 nucleotides are TGTGCCAGCACCTTACGAGGGCTAGCGGGGGGAACTAGCACAGATACGCAGTATTTT.

This clone was seen only once. The rearrangement joins TRBV12-3 or TRBV12-4 to TRBJ2-1; D uncertain. The CDR3 has 13 residues. The ends were cut back, 6 bases at V and 4 bases at J, with 10 bases in the middle. CDR3 protein: CASRAPPYNEQFF. CDR3 bases: TGTGCCAGCAGAGCCCCCCCTTACAATGAGCAGTTCTTC.

CDR3 residues: CASSPTTGVRNQPQHF. For the CDR3, the DNA is TGTGCCAGCAGCCCTACCACAGGGGTTAGGAATCAGCCCCAGCATTTT. V usage is TRBV5-8 and J usage is TRBJ1-5, with 7 positions matching TRBD1. Germline V gene lookup returns CDR1 SGHTS and CDR2 YDEGEE. V dropped 4 bases and J dropped 4; count of bases not matched to a gene: 11. The CDR3 spans 16 residues.

The chain employs TRBV5-1 and TRBJ2-7; 9 nucleotides align to TRBD1. Germline CDR1 is SGHRS and CDR2 is YFSETQ. The CDR3 length is 14 residues. V shed 4 bases, J shed 3 bases, and the junction held 5 bases outside the gene matches. CDR3 loop: CASSQGQGGYEQYF. In nucleotides, the CDR3 is TGCGCCAGCAGCCAGGGACAGGGAGGCTACGAGCAGTACTTC.

This clone was picked up one time. This chain joins TRBV10-3 and TRBJ2-7; no firm D call. V was trimmed by 0 bases and J by 2 bases, leaving 8 bases between them. Germline assignment: CDR1 ENHRY and CDR2 SYGVKD. The CDR3 spans 14 residues. This CDR3 is CAISESSQAYEQYF. The CDR3 nucleotides read TGTGCCATCAGTGAGTCGTCTCAGGCCTACGAGCAGTACTTC.

The chain combines TRBV11-3 with TRBJ1-1; D might be TRBD1 (5 bases). Germline assignment: CDR1 SGHNT and CDR2 YENEEA. Deletions cut 1 base from V and 1 base from J, with 10 bases between. This CDR3 has 15 residues. CDR3 sequence: CASSLVGGANTEAFF. The CDR3 DNA follows: TGTGCCAGCAGCTTAGTGGGAGGGGCGAACACTGAAGCTTTCTTT.

J is TRBJ2-7 and V is TRBV27; D is possibly TRBD1 (5 bases). This CDR3 is 14 amino acids long. The germline V and J ends were trimmed by 3 bases and 4 bases, with 13 bases remaining between them. Germline V gives CDR1 MNHEY, CDR2 SMNVEV (reference sequence). CDR3 DNA sequence: TGTGCCAGCAGTTTCAAGGGGCTCGTTTACGAGCAGTACTTC. Protein: CASSFKGLVYEQYF.